The present TCR beta chain was sequenced within a study of vaccination and CD4 T cells after COVID-19 (dated by TCRdb to the early 2020s). In terms of the full investigation: Convalescent patients had a positive SARS-CoV-2 result on nasal swab PCR, and of these patients, under ten had mild disease and one had severe disease. The convalescent cohort comprised six males and four females, including two Hispanic individuals, seven Caucasians, two Asians and one multiracial person. Each participant got two doses of either the Pfizer-BioNTech BNT162b2 vaccine (n=8) or the Moderna mRNA-1273 vaccine (n=2). Post-COVID blood samples were collected from convalescent patients a median of roughly 100 days after diagnosis, with a range of about 35 to 161 days. Post-vaccine blood samples were obtained a median of about 72 days after the second vaccine dose, with a range of roughly 13 to 250 days. Overlapping spike peptide pools from SARS-CoV-2 and from the common cold coronaviruses HCoV-NL63, HCoV-OC43 and HCoV-229E were used as culture stimuli. Control cultures received a CEFX viral epitope pool as the positive control, an HIV-1 Nef peptide pool as the negative control, or no peptide. In 10 COVID-19 convalescent patients and a few infection-naive healthy vaccine recipients, researchers compared the spike-specific CD4+ TCR repertoire from before mRNA vaccination with the repertoire from after. The paper as a whole reports these results and caveats: The number of convalescent patients in the study was relatively small, and the study did not examine early timepoints following natural infection. The median number of SARS-CoV-2-reactive clonotypes rose from 21 after infection to 35 to 45 after vaccination, but the change was not significant. In convalescent patients, a median roughly 85% of post-vaccine SARS-CoV-2-reactive clones were detected only after vaccination, suggesting vaccine-specific priming. Of the vaccine-specific clones found in convalescent patients, nearly all (304 of 307) were mono-reactive for SARS-CoV-2 spike instead of being cross-reactive with common cold coronaviruses.

At the junction V is shortened by 1 base and J by 0 bases, with 11 bases in between. CDR1 and CDR2, per the germline V gene, are SGHVS and FQNEAQ. From the cysteine through the phenylalanine, the CDR3 covers 16 amino acids. Just the 48-base CDR3 DNA is kept, in frame starting at base 1. What this sample's treatment or condition label stands for: roughly 10-day PBMC culture with coronavirus spike peptide pools or control peptides (ViraFEST assay). The ViraFEST assay was used in the study, in which antigen-specific T cells were expanded with peptide pools and expanded clonotypes were subsequently identified by TCR sequencing. Positive SARS-CoV-2 PCR tests in the convalescent patients dated from March to December 2020, before Alpha, Beta and Delta variants emerged in the United States. Each well held about 1.8 million PBMCs cultured with roughly 9.2 ug/ml peptide pools in IMDM containing around 5% human AB serum and roughly 9.3 IU/ml IL-2. Half of the culture medium was replaced with fresh IL-2-containing medium on days 3 and 7. Once the cells had been in culture for around ten days, the EasySep CD4+ T cell isolation kit was used to isolate CD4+ T cells by negative selection. PBMCs were separated from whole blood using Ficoll-Paque Plus gradient centrifugation and then either used fresh or cryopreserved at -140C. Each culture condition was generally run in triplicate wells.

The library came from PCR. TCR sequencing of DNA from cultured CD4+ T cells used the Oncomine TCR Beta short-read assay at the Johns Hopkins FTIC core. The QIAamp micro DNA kit was used to extract genomic DNA from the cultured CD4+ T cells. Oncomine TCR Beta libraries made from cultured CD4+ T cells were pooled using unique dual indexes and sequenced on an Illumina iSeq 100. From the authors' description of their analysis: Non-productive sequences were removed, and CDR3s not starting with C, not ending with F or W, or shorter than 7 amino acids were discarded. The MANAFEST web application identified antigen-specific clonotypes by comparing peptide-stimulated wells against reference wells and other culture wells. To be called positive, a clone needed an FDR below 0.05, an odds ratio above 5, and a productive frequency above 0.1% in at least two of three replicate wells. A clonotype was classed as cross-reactive if the clonotype showed significant expansion both in SARS-CoV-2 spike wells and in at least one common cold coronavirus spike condition. Levenshtein distances (stringdist) and unrooted phylogenetic trees (ape) in R version 3.6.1 were used to assess CDR3 homology. Using fastp at Q25 and MiXCR, TCRdb reprocessed the public reads and kept productive beta chains. Identical CDR3 proteins give one entry, which carries the most common genes and DNA. These V and J calls rely on TCRdb rather than the paper's analysis. The sample contains 20,000 to 25,000 distinct CDR3 sequences, around 48% of them found a single time. The leading ten clones occupy about 4.6% of the sample.

This clonotype was seen more than once but under ten times. What this receptor recognizes is not known. No qualities accompany the bases; no much larger clone lies one base away. Specimen: CD4+ T cells from blood, cultured in vitro. The receptor was isolated from a human donor who had recovered from COVID-19. Recombination linked TRBV7-8 to TRBJ2-3; the D region possibly corresponds to TRBD2 (6 bases align). CDR3 protein: CASSLGLRGSTDTQYF. DNA sequence: TGTGCCAGCAGCTTAGGATTGCGGGGCAGCACAGATACGCAGTATTTT.